The source of this T cell receptor beta chain is a study of beta chain features in type 1 diabetes. Study-wide results and limits: Here, the possible influence of HLA type (on TCRB rearrangement) remained unresolved. VDJ junctions sequenced from type 1 diabetes patients showed fewer insertions and more deletions.

This CDR3 has 13 residues. The germline V gene has CDR1 MNHNS and CDR2 SASEGT. The V end lost 4 bases, the J end lost 8 bases, and 12 bases lay between the germline ends. Isolated RNA was reverse transcribed in full, so expressed TCRB transcripts were sequenced. Generated by immunoSEQ multiplex PCR, the TCRdb table keeps only in-frame clones and is missing some. The sample comprises around 250,000 clones, 25% to 30% of which are singletons, and roughly 4.1% rests with the top ten. Blood was collected once per donor into heparin, averaging about 100 mL. In its sample, this clone was seen a few times. Its cognate antigen is unknown.

The receptor's source is a man younger than 40 in good health. Material for sequencing was central memory CD4+ T cells from blood. The chain carries TRBV6-1 and TRBJ2-1, with D perhaps matching TRBD1 (8 bases). The chain's CDR3 is CASSGTGRDEQFF. The CDR3 bases are TGTGCCAGCAGTGGGACAGGGAGGGATGAGCAGTTCTTC.